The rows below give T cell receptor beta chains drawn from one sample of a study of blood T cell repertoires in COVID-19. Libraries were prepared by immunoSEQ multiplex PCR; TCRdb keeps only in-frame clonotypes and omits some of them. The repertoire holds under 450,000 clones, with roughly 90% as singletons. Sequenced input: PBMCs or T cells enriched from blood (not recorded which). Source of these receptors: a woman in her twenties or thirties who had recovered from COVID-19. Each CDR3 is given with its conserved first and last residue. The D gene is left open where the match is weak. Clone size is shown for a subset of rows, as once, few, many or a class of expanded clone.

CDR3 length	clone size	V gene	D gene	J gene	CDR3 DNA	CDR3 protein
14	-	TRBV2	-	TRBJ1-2	TGTGCCAGCATATGGGACATGTCTAACTATGGCTACACCTTC	CASIWDMSNYGYTF
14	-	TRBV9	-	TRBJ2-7	TGTGCCAGCAGCCCGTTATTACTCTCCTACGAGCAGTACTTC	CASSPLLLSYEQYF
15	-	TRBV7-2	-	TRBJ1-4	TGTGCCAGCAGCTTAGGACCGGAAAACGGGGAAAAACTGTTTTTT	CASSLGPENGEKLFF
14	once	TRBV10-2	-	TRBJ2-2	TGCGCCAGCAGTCAGGGCTTGTACACCGGGGAGCTGTTTTTT	CASSQGLYTGELFF
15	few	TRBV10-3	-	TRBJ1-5	TGTGCCATCAGTGAGTCGGGGACTGGTGATCAGCCCCAGCATTTT	CAISESGTGDQPQHF
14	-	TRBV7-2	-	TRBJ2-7	TGTGCCAGCAGCGCCCAGGCGGGAACCTACGAGCAGTACTTC	CASSAQAGTYEQYF
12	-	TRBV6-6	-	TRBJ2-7	TGTGCCAGCAGTTACGGCAGGGACGAGCAGTACTTC	CASSYGRDEQYF
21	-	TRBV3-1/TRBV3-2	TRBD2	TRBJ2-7	TGTGCCAGCAGCCAAGTATCGCCCATTTCTGGGTTACTAGCGGGAAACTACGAGCAGTACTTC	CASSQVSPISGLLAGNYEQYF
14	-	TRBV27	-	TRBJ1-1	TGTGCCAGCAGTTTCGCAGGGTACAGCACTGAAGCTTTCTTT	CASSFAGYSTEAFF
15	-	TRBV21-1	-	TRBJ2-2	TGTGCCAGCAGCAAATTTGGCGGGGACACCGGGGAGCTGTTTTTT	CASSKFGGDTGELFF
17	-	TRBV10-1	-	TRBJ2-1	TGCGCCAGCAGTGAGGGACCGGACATCAGCTCCTACAATGAGCAGTTCTTC	CASSEGPDISSYNEQFF
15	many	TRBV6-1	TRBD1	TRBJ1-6	TGTGCCAGCAGTGAAGAAGAGGGGGCAAATTCACCCCTCCACTTT	CASSEEEGANSPLHF
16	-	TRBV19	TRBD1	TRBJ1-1	TGTGCCAGTAGTATGCTTAAGGGGGCGTATAACACTGAAGCTTTCTTT	CASSMLKGAYNTEAFF
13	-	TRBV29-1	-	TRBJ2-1	TGCAGCGTTGTCCGGACAGATTACAATGAGCAGTTCTTC	CSVVRTDYNEQFF
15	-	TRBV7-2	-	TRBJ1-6	TGTGCGACCGGGACACAGAGCTCCTATAATTCACCCCTCCACTTT	CATGTQSSYNSPLHF
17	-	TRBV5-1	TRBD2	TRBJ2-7	TGCGCCAGCAGCTTGTTTGGTAGCGGGGGAAGCTCCTACGAGCAGTACTTC	CASSLFGSGGSSYEQYF
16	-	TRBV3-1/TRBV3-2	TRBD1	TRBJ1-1	TGTGCCAGCAGTTACGACAGGGAGAGGGTGGGCACTGAAGCTTTCTTT	CASSYDRERVGTEAFF
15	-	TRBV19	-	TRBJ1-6	TGTGCCAGTAACCCCGGGGGCTCCTATAATTCACCCCTCCACTTT	CASNPGGSYNSPLHF
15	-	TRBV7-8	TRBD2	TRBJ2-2	TGTGCCAGCAGGTCGACTAGCGGGGGGGCCGGGGAGCTGTTTTTT	CASRSTSGGAGELFF
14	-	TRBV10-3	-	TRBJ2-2	TGTGCCATCAGCACAGGGTCGAACACCGGGGAGCTGTTTTTT	CAISTGSNTGELFF